This T cell receptor beta chain appears in the sequencing data of a study of T-cell memory formation after mild COVID-19. Study context: TCR clustering was largely donor specific.

This CDR3 region has 13 residues. The V segment lost 1 base and the J segment 8 bases; nucleotides outside the gene matches: 2. CDR1 and CDR2 (germline): SGHVS, FQNEAQ. MiXCR, applied by TCRdb to the 5' RACE reads, yields one record per CDR3 protein. Among just over 400,000 distinct CDR3 sequences, more than 20% were seen once, and the ten largest hold about 12%. Study-wide results and caveats: Whereas later expanders leaned CD4+, clones contracting day 15 to 85 showed a balanced CD4/CD8 makeup. Shrinking CD4+ clones resided mostly in CM and EM, and CD8+ ones in EMRA. SARS-CoV-2 specificity was not confirmed for second-wave clones peaking on day 37.

On this clonotype: The antigen is unknown.

The source of this sequence is an adult woman who had mild COVID-19 (a few samples of this study predate the infection). Cell type and time point are not known. The rearrangement joins TRBV7-8 to TRBJ1-2; 9 bases align to TRBD1. Input material: PBMCs or a T cell subset sorted from them (not recorded which). The CDR3 here is CASSLGTGAGYTF. The CDR3 region has the DNA TGTGCCAGCAGCTTAGGGACAGGGGCCGGCTACACCTTC. Drawing the rest from reference TRBV7-8 and TRBJ1-2, the complete variable domain is GAGVSQSPRYKVAKRGQDVALRCDPISGHVSLFWYQQALGQGPEFLTYFQNEAQLDKSGLPSDRFFAERPEGSVSTLKIQRTQQEDSAVYLCASSLGTGAGYTFGSGTRLTVV.